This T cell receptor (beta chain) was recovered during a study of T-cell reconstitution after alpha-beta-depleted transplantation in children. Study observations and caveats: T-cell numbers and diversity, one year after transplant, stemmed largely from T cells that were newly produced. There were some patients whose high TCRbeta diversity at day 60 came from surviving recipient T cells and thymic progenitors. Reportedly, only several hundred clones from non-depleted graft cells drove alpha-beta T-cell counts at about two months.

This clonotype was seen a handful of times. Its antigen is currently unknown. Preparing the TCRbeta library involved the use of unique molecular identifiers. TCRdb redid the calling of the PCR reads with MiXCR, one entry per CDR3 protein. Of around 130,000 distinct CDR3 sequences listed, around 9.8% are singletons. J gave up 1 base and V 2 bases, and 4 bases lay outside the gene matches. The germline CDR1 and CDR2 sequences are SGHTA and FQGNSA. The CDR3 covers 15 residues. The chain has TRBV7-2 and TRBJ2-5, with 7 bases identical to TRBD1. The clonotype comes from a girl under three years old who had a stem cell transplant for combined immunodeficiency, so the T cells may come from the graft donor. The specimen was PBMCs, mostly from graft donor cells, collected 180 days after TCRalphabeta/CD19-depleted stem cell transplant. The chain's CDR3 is CASSLIYRGQETQYF. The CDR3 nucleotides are TGTGCCAGCAGCTTAATTTACAGGGGCCAAGAGACCCAGTACTTC.